This is a list of T cell receptor beta chains from one sample in a study of regulatory T cells in long-lasting Graves disease. TCRdb reanalysed the multiplex PCR reads using MiXCR and keeps one entry per CDR3 protein. The table shows about 620,000 distinct CDR3 sequences, with around 15% occurring only once. The same specimen was also included in a second study, on T cells in Graves' hyperthyroidism and ophthalmopathy.

Sequenced here: peripheral blood mononuclear cells (PBMCs), sampled at new diagnosis, from a patient treated with antithyroid drugs. These receptors all come from a woman in her twenties or thirties with Graves disease. CDR3s include the opening cysteine and the closing phenylalanine or tryptophan. The D gene is left open where the match is weak. Some rows have no size entry. The others give once, few or many, or a class for an expanded clone.

TRBJ2-2 few TRBV28 - TGTGCGTTGGGGGGACGGGACGGGGAGCTGTTTTTT CALGGRDGELFF
TRBJ1-1 many TRBV27 - TGTGCCAGCAGAACAGGGTCGGGGAACACTGAAGCTTTCTTT CASRTGSGNTEAFF
TRBJ1-1 - TRBV19 - TGTGCCAGTAGTACGAGTCCAGACACTGAAGCTTTCTTT CASSTSPDTEAFF
TRBJ2-5 few TRBV5-1 - TGCGCCAGCAGCTACGAAACAGGACAAGAGACCCAGTACTTC CASSYETGQETQYF
TRBJ1-3 few TRBV29-1 - TGCAGCGGTTACAGGGGAAACACCATATATTTT CSGYRGNTIYF
TRBJ2-5 - TRBV7-9 - TGTGCCGGCACCGACTCAAGGCAAGAGACCCAGTACTTC CAGTDSRQETQYF
TRBJ2-5 - TRBV5-1 - TGCGCCAGCAGCTTGGTATCCCGCGGGACGGAGACCCAGTACTTC CASSLVSRGTETQYF
TRBJ1-2 - TRBV30 - TGTGCCTGGAGTGTCTCCGGGTCAGACTTAGCTAACTATGGCTACACCTTC CAWSVSGSDLANYGYTF
TRBJ2-3 - TRBV10-3 - TGTGCCATCAGTGAATCTTTAACAGATACGCAGTATTTT CAISESLTDTQYF
TRBJ2-7 - TRBV11-2 - TGTGCCAGCAGCTCTACTCTCCGGAACGAGCAGTACTTC CASSSTLRNEQYF
TRBJ2-1 few TRBV6-1 - TGTGCCAGCAGTCGAACCATGACCCGGGAATCAAACAATGAGCAGTTCTTC CASSRTMTRESNNEQFF
TRBJ1-4 few TRBV12-3/TRBV12-4 - TGTGCCAGCAGTTTATTTTTTGGAACAACTAATGAAAAACTGTTTTTT CASSLFFGTTNEKLFF